The rows below give T cell receptor beta chains drawn from one sample of a study of EBV T-cell therapy then PD-1 blockade in nasopharyngeal carcinoma. Measured with immunoSEQ multiplex PCR; TCRdb has only the in-frame clones, and not every one. The sample consists of roughly 19,000 clones, around 82% of them appearing once. No antigens are known for them. The source was CD8+ T cells from blood, collected at roughly day 33 from a patient whose treatment included autologous EBV-specific T cells and nivolumab. These receptors were taken from a middle-aged man with nasopharyngeal carcinoma. Each CDR3 is given with its conserved first and last residue. The D gene is left open where the match is weak. Size is omitted from some rows. Given values are once, few, many or a class for expanded clones.

clone_size: NA
v_call: TRBV10-2
j_call: TRBJ2-5
d_call: NA
cdr3_aa: CASSESWGVGETQYF
cdr3_nt: TGCGCCAGCAGTGAGTCGTGGGGGGTGGGAGAGACCCAGTACTTC

clone_size: NA
v_call: TRBV7-7
j_call: TRBJ2-5
d_call: NA
cdr3_aa: CASSSLVDSQETQYF
cdr3_nt: TGTGCCAGCAGCTCACTAGTGGACAGTCAAGAGACCCAGTACTTC

clone_size: NA
v_call: TRBV4-3
j_call: TRBJ2-2
d_call: TRBD2
cdr3_aa: CASSQDPSGGAGELFF
cdr3_nt: TGCGCCAGCAGCCAAGACCCAAGCGGGGGGGCCGGGGAGCTGTTTTTT

clone_size: NA
v_call: TRBV18
j_call: TRBJ1-1
d_call: NA
cdr3_aa: CASSSGAGIGTEAFF
cdr3_nt: TGTGCCAGCTCGTCGGGAGCAGGGATTGGCACTGAAGCTTTCTTT

clone_size: NA
v_call: TRBV3-1/TRBV3-2
j_call: TRBJ2-7
d_call: TRBD2
cdr3_aa: CASSHSGGGYEQYF
cdr3_nt: TGTGCCAGCAGCCACAGCGGGGGCGGTTACGAGCAGTACTTC

clone_size: NA
v_call: TRBV7-9
j_call: TRBJ1-1
d_call: NA
cdr3_aa: CASSGLLNTEAFF
cdr3_nt: TGTGCCAGTAGCGGACTGCTGAACACTGAAGCTTTCTTT

clone_size: NA
v_call: TRBV2
j_call: TRBJ2-7
d_call: NA
cdr3_aa: CASSGRIQVNRYEQYF
cdr3_nt: TGTGCCAGCAGTGGGAGAATACAGGTAAACCGCTACGAGCAGTACTTC

clone_size: NA
v_call: TRBV30
j_call: TRBJ2-3
d_call: NA
cdr3_aa: CAWSVSDTDTQYF
cdr3_nt: TGTGCCTGGAGTGTGTCAGACACAGATACGCAGTATTTT

clone_size: NA
v_call: TRBV7-2
j_call: TRBJ2-5
d_call: NA
cdr3_aa: CASSLDSSYQETQYF
cdr3_nt: TGTGCCAGCAGCTTAGACTCCTCGTACCAAGAGACCCAGTACTTC

clone_size: NA
v_call: TRBV6-4
j_call: TRBJ2-3
d_call: NA
cdr3_aa: CASSTGSMGTDTQYF
cdr3_nt: TGTGCCAGCAGTACGGGTTCAATGGGGACAGATACGCAGTATTTT

clone_size: NA
v_call: TRBV7-8
j_call: TRBJ1-5
d_call: NA
cdr3_aa: CASSYEKTYSNQPQHF
cdr3_nt: TGTGCCAGCAGCTACGAGAAGACCTATAGCAATCAGCCCCAGCATTTT

clone_size: NA
v_call: TRBV28
j_call: TRBJ1-2
d_call: NA
cdr3_aa: CASTVPWGRIYGYTF
cdr3_nt: TGTGCCAGCACCGTCCCGTGGGGCAGAATCTATGGCTACACCTTC

clone_size: few
v_call: TRBV7-8
j_call: TRBJ1-1
d_call: NA
cdr3_aa: CASSLLLGNTEAFF
cdr3_nt: TGTGCCAGCAGCCTACTCCTGGGGAACACTGAAGCTTTCTTT

clone_size: NA
v_call: TRBV7-2
j_call: TRBJ1-2
d_call: TRBD1
cdr3_aa: CASRAWDSSNYGYTF
cdr3_nt: TGTGCCAGCAGGGCTTGGGACAGCTCGAACTATGGCTACACCTTC

clone_size: once
v_call: TRBV2
j_call: TRBJ1-1
d_call: NA
cdr3_aa: CASYTGSEAFF
cdr3_nt: TGTGCCAGCTATACAGGGTCTGAAGCTTTCTTT

clone_size: NA
v_call: TRBV29-1
j_call: TRBJ1-2
d_call: NA
cdr3_aa: CSVEDRSQIPYGYTF
cdr3_nt: TGCAGCGTTGAAGATCGTAGCCAGATCCCCTATGGCTACACCTTC

clone_size: NA
v_call: TRBV5-1
j_call: TRBJ2-3
d_call: NA
cdr3_aa: CASSLAVGPGQYF
cdr3_nt: TGCGCCAGCAGCTTGGCCGTCGGACCTGGGCAGTATTTT

clone_size: few
v_call: TRBV11-3
j_call: TRBJ1-1
d_call: NA
cdr3_aa: CASSPSTGTSTEAFF
cdr3_nt: TGTGCCAGCAGCCCTTCGACAGGAACAAGCACTGAAGCTTTCTTT

clone_size: NA
v_call: TRBV7-9
j_call: TRBJ2-5
d_call: TRBD2
cdr3_aa: CASSKYNVGRRGDTQYF
cdr3_nt: TGTGCCAGCAGCAAATATAACGTGGGGAGGCGGGGGGATACCCAGTACTTC

clone_size: NA
v_call: TRBV9
j_call: TRBJ1-5
d_call: NA
cdr3_aa: CASSVAGGNQPQHF
cdr3_nt: TGTGCCAGCAGCGTTGCGGGCGGTAATCAGCCCCAGCATTTT

clone_size: NA
v_call: TRBV4-1
j_call: TRBJ1-5
d_call: TRBD1
cdr3_aa: CASSQRTGGDQPQHF
cdr3_nt: TGCGCCAGCAGCCAACGGACAGGGGGGGATCAGCCCCAGCATTTT

clone_size: NA
v_call: TRBV27
j_call: TRBJ1-2
d_call: TRBD1
cdr3_aa: CASKYSGGIYGYTF
cdr3_nt: TGTGCCAGCAAATACTCAGGGGGCATCTATGGCTACACCTTC

clone_size: NA
v_call: TRBV9
j_call: TRBJ1-2
d_call: NA
cdr3_aa: CASSVDRRGYGYTF
cdr3_nt: TGTGCCAGCAGCGTAGATCGGCGGGGCTATGGCTACACCTTC

clone_size: few
v_call: TRBV6-5
j_call: TRBJ1-1
d_call: NA
cdr3_aa: CASSYSTGNTEAFF
cdr3_nt: TGTGCCAGCAGTTACTCGACGGGGAACACTGAAGCTTTCTTT

clone_size: medium-sized
v_call: TRBV18
j_call: TRBJ1-6
d_call: TRBD1
cdr3_aa: CASSPPEGAGSPLHF
cdr3_nt: TGTGCCAGCTCACCACCCGAGGGGGCCGGTTCACCCCTCCACTTT

clone_size: NA
v_call: TRBV2
j_call: TRBJ1-4
d_call: NA
cdr3_aa: CASSKREPYSYATNEKLFF
cdr3_nt: TGTGCCAGCAGTAAGCGGGAACCCTATTCGTATGCAACTAATGAAAAACTGTTTTTT

clone_size: many
v_call: TRBV3-1/TRBV3-2
j_call: TRBJ2-7
d_call: NA
cdr3_aa: CASSQDNTPYEQYF
cdr3_nt: TGTGCCAGCAGCCAAGATAATACACCATACGAGCAGTACTTC

clone_size: NA
v_call: TRBV7-8
j_call: TRBJ1-1
d_call: NA
cdr3_aa: CASSLRQGPTTEAFF
cdr3_nt: TGTGCCAGCAGCTTAAGGCAGGGACCGACCACTGAAGCTTTCTTT

clone_size: NA
v_call: TRBV2
j_call: TRBJ1-2
d_call: TRBD1
cdr3_aa: CASSDPTGGDDYGYTF
cdr3_nt: TGTGCCAGCAGTGACCCTACAGGGGGCGATGACTATGGCTACACCTTC

clone_size: NA
v_call: TRBV6-6
j_call: TRBJ1-1
d_call: TRBD1
cdr3_aa: CASIKTGVTEAFF
cdr3_nt: TGTGCCAGCATTAAAACAGGGGTTACTGAAGCTTTCTTT